The TCR beta chain under discussion was sequenced for a study of blood T cell dynamics during melanoma immunotherapy. At the level of the study: First-line therapy was either pembrolizumab or nivolumab with ipilimumab for metastatic melanoma.

The assay was immunoSEQ multiplex PCR, and TCRdb's table has in-frame clones only and misses some. This sample carries around 20,000 clones, 87% of them seen once, and the ten largest clones take around 7%. This sample's time point: week 3, after first cycle of checkpoint inhibitor. Disease control meant complete response, partial response or stable disease at 12 weeks. The V gene's germline CDR1 is SGDLS and CDR2 YYNGEE. The V end was cut by 4 bases, the J end by 9 bases, with 14 bases between. The length of the CDR3 is 13 residues. The TCR was taken from a human donor with melanoma. Specimen: blood, collected from a patient treated with checkpoint blockade. The J gene is TRBJ2-1, the V gene TRBV9; a possible D gene is TRBD2 (5 bases). For the CDR3, the DNA is TGTGCCAGCAGCAGAATCACTAGAGGTGAGCAGTTCTTC. Protein product: CASSRITRGEQFF.